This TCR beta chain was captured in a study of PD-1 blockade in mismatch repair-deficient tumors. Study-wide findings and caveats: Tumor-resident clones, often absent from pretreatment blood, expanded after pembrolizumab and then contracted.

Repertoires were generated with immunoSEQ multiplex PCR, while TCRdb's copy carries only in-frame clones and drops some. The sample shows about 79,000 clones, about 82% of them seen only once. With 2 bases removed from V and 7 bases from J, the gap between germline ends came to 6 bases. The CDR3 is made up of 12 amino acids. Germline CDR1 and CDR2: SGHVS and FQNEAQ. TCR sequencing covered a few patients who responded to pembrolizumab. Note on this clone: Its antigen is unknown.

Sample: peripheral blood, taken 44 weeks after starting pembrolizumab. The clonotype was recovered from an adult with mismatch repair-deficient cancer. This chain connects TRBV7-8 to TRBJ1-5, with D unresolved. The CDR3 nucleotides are TGTGCCAGCAGCTTACAAAACCAGCCCCAGCATTTT. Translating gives CASSLQNQPQHF.